The 4 T cell receptor beta chains below come from one sample, sequenced in a study of cytomegalovirus exposure and HLA in healthy donors. Use of 60 Vbeta and 13 Jbeta primers characterized the PCR. TCRdb keeps only in-frame clones here, not all; method: immunoSEQ multiplex PCR. The table includes more than 110,000 clones, 78% detected once. Sample: PBMCs. These receptors originate from a male donor in good health and CMV-seronegative.

This clone was detected only once. This chain connects TRBV7-6 to TRBJ1-4; 8 bases line up with TRBD1. The CDR3 has 13 amino acids. The J segment lost 8 bases and the V segment lost 5 bases, leaving 4 bases of the junction unmatched. The germline CDR1 and CDR2 sequences are SGHVS and FNYEAQ. The chain's CDR3 is CASSVTGDEKLFF. The CDR3 coding sequence is TGTGCCAGCAGCGTGACAGGGGACGAAAAACTGTTTTTT.

The chain uses TRBV7-6 and TRBJ2-1; 9 bases match TRBD2. The CDR3 length is 15 residues. Looked up from germline, CDR1 is SGHVS and CDR2 is FNYEAQ. V gave up 2 bases and J gave up 10 bases; unmatched junction bases: 9. The CDR3 here is CASSLSRLAGWEQFF. CDR3 DNA sequence: TGTGCCAGCAGCTTAAGTCGGCTAGCGGGGTGGGAGCAGTTCTTC.

The gene calls are TRBV29-1 and TRBJ2-1, with unresolved D. Germline V gives CDR1 SQVTM, CDR2 ANQGSEA. Trimming stripped 2 bases from V and 6 bases from J, with 14 bases between. The CDR3 length is 14 residues. The CDR3 sequence is CSVESPLTGNEQFF. The CDR3, as DNA: TGCAGCGTTGAATCCCCCCTAACGGGCAATGAGCAGTTCTTC.

There are a few counts of this clone. CDR3 bases: TGTGCCAGCAGAGCGGGAGCGAAGATATACGAGCAGTACTTC. Protein: CASRAGAKIYEQYF. V gene TRBV28 combines with J gene TRBJ2-7, with 8 bases fitting TRBD2. The CDR3 is 14 residues long. After removal of 6 bases from V and 4 bases from J, the junction contained 8 bases not matched to a gene. In germline, CDR1 is MDHEN, CDR2 SYDVKM.